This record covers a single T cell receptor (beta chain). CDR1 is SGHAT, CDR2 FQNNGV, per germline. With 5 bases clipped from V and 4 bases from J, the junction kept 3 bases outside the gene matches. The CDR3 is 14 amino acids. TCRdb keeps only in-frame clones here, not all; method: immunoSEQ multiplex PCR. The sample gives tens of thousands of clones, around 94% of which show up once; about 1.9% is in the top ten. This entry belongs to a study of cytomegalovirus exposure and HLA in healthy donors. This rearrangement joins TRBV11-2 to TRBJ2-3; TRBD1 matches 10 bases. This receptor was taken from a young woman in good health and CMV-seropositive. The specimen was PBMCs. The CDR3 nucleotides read TGTGCCAGCAGCCGACAGGGGGCGTCAGATACGCAGTATTTT. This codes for CASSRQGASDTQYF. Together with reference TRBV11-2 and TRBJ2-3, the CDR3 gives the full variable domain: EAGVAQSPRYKIIEKRQSVAFWCNPISGHATLYWYQQILGQGPKLLIQFQNNGVVDDSQLPKDRFSAERLKGVDSTLKIQPAKLEDSAVYLCASSRQGASDTQYFGPGTRLTVL.